This T cell receptor beta chain came from a study of blood T cells in healthy people across ages. General observations from the study: Any changes in expanded clonotypes were possibly confounded, as donor CMV status remained unknown.

With 5 bases removed from V and 0 bases from J, the gap between germline ends came to 10 bases. This CDR3 region has 14 residues. The germline gives CDR1 KGHSH, CDR2 LQKENI. The authors ran a second PCR of about 6 to 11 cycles using a sample-barcoded 5' primer and a J-beta primer mix. TCRdb reprocessed the 5' RACE reads via MiXCR and lists one record per CDR3 protein. In the table there are around 1,900,000 distinct CDR3 sequences, about two fifths of which are singletons. This clonotype appeared a single time. Its antigen is still unknown. The TCR originated in a human donor in good health. This rearrangement joins TRBV18 to TRBJ2-5; TRBD1 is a possible D gene (6 bases). Sequences were obtained from blood. In DNA form, the CDR3 reads TGTGCCAGCTCAAACCGGGACAACCAAGAGACCCAGTACTTC. It is translated as CASSNRDNQETQYF.